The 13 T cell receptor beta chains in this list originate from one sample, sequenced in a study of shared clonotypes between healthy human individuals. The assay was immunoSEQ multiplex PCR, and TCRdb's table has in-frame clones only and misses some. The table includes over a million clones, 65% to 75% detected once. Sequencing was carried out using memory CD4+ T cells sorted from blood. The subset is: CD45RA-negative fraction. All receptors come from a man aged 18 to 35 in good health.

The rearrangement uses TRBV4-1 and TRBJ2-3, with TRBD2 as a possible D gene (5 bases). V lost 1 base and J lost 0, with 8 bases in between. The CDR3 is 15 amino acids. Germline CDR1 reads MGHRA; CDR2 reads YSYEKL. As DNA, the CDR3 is TGCGCCAGCAGCCAAGGGCGGGCCAGCACAGATACGCAGTATTTT. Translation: CASSQGRASTDTQYF.

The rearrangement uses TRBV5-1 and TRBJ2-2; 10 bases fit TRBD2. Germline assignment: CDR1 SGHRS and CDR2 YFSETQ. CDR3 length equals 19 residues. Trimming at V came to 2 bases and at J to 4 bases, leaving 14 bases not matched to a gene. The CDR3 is CASSFEREGQGRGTGELFF. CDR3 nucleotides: TGCGCCAGCAGCTTCGAGCGGGAGGGCCAGGGCAGAGGCACCGGGGAGCTGTTTTTT.

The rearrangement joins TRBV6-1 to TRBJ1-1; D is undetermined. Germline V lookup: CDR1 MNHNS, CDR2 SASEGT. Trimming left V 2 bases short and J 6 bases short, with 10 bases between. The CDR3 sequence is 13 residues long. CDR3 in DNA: TGTGCCAGCAGTGAATCTGGCAGAGCTGAAGCTTTCTTT. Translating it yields CASSESGRAEAFF.

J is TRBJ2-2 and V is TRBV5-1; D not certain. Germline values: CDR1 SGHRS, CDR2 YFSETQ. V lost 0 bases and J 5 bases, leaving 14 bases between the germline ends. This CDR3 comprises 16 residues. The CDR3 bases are TGCGCCAGCAGCTTGGCCAAGGCAGGAAGGACCGGGGAGCTGTTTTTT. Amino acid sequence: CASSLAKAGRTGELFF.

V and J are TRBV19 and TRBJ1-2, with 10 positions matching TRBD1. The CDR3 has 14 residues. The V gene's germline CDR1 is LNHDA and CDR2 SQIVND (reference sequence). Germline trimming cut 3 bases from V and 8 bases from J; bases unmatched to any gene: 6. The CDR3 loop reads CASSIGGQGNGYTF. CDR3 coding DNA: TGTGCCAGTAGTATTGGGGGACAGGGGAACGGCTACACCTTC.

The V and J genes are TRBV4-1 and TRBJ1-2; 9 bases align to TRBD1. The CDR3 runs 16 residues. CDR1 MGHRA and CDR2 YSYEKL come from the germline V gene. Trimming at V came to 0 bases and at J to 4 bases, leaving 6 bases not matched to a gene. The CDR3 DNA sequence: TGCGCCAGCAGCCAAGACCTAACAGGGGGCGGCTATGGCTACACCTTC. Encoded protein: CASSQDLTGGGYGYTF.

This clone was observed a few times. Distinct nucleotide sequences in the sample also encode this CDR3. The CDR3 nucleotides are TGTGCCAGTACCCCCCTAGCAACTAATGAAAAACTGTTTTTT. It yields the protein CASTPLATNEKLFF. The rearrangement uses TRBV19 and TRBJ1-4; D gene ambiguous. The CDR3 totals 14 residues. CDR1 is LNHDA and CDR2 is SQIVND in the germline V gene (reference sequence). Trimming left V 7 bases short and J 0 bases short, with 9 bases between.

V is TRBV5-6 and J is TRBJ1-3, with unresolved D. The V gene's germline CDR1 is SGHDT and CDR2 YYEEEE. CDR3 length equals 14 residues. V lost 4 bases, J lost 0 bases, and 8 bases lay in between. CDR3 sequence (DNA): TGTGCCAGCAGCAGCCAGGCCTCTGGAAACACCATATATTTT. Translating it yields CASSSQASGNTIYF.

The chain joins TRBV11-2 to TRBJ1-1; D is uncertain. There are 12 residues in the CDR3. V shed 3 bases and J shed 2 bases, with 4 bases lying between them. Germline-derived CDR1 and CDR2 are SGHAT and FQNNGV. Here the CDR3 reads CASSFFNTEAFF. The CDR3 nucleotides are TGTGCCAGCAGCTTCTTCAACACTGAAGCTTTCTTT.

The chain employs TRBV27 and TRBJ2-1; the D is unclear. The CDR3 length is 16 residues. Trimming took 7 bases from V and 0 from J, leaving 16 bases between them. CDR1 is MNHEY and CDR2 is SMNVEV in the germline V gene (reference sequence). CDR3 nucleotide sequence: TGTGCCAGCATCTCAGGTCGGTCGAGCTCCTACAATGAGCAGTTCTTC. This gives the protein CASISGRSSSYNEQFF.

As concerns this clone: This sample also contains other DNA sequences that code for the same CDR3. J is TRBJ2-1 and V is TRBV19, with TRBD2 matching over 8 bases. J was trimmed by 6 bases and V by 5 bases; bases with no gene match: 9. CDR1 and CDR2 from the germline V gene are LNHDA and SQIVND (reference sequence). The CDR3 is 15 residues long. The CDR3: CASSLGLGGGNEQFF. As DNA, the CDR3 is TGTGCCAGTAGTTTGGGACTAGGAGGTGGCAATGAGCAGTTCTTC. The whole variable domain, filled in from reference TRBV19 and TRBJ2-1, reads DGGITQSPKYLFRKEGQNVTLSCEQNLNHDAMYWYRQDPGQGLRLIYYSQIVNDFQKGDIAEGYSVSREKKESFPLTVTSAQKNPTAFYLCASSLGLGGGNEQFFGPGTRLTVL.

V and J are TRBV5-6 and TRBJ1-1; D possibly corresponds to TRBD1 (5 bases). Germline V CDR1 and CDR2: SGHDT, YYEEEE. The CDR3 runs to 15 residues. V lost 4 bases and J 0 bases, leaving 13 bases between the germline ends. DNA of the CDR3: TGTGCCAGCAGCCTGAGGGGTCTTATGAACACTGAAGCTTTCTTT. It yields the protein CASSLRGLMNTEAFF.

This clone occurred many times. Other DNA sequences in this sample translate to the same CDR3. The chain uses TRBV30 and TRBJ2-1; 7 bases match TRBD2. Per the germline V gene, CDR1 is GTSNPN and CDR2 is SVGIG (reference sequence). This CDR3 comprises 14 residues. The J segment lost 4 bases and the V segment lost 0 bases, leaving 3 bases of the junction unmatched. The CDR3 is CAWSVGGLYNEQFF. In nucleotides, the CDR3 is TGTGCCTGGAGTGTGGGAGGGCTTTACAATGAGCAGTTCTTC.